These 7 T cell receptor beta chains originate from one sample sequenced in a study of blood T cell repertoires in COVID-19 (dated by TCRdb to 2018 to 2021). Libraries were prepared through the immunoSEQ multiplex PCR assay. The immuneACCESS repertoire file appears here via TCRdb, limited to in-frame rearrangements. These files lack a portion of the clones; in checked studies, under half of the deficit traces to unresolved V genes, and the cause of the others is not known. Here the sample has a few hundred thousand clones; under 90% occur a single time. The ten largest make up approximately 1.8% of the sample. Sequencing was carried out using peripheral blood. These receptors all come from a young woman with COVID-19, enrolled during active disease.

V usage is TRBV7-2 and J usage is TRBJ1-4; 7 bases are a match to TRBD1. CDR1 is SGHTA and CDR2 is FQGNSA in the germline V gene. The CDR3 spans 16 residues. The V segment lost 5 bases and the J segment 4 bases; nucleotides outside the gene matches: 10. The CDR3 is CASSPAAGQVNEKLFF. The CDR3 DNA reads as TGTGCCAGCAGCCCTGCGGCTGGACAGGTTAATGAAAAACTGTTTTTT.

The rearrangement joins TRBV6-6 to TRBJ1-2; D perhaps matches TRBD1 (6 bases). CDR3 length equals 14 residues. Between the trimmed V and J ends, which lost 2 bases and 1 base, there was a span of 8 bases. Germline V lookup: CDR1 MNHNY, CDR2 SVGAGI (reference sequence). The CDR3 DNA reads as TGTGCCAGCAGTTACCAGGGGATTAACTATGGCTACACCTTC. Translated, it gives CASSYQGINYGYTF.

The rearrangement uses TRBV6-2 or TRBV6-3 and TRBJ2-6, with a weak D call TRBD2 (5 bases). V gave up 5 bases and J gave up 3 bases, with 11 bases separating them. The CDR3 length is 15 residues. CDR1 is MNHEY, CDR2 SVGEGT, per germline. Written as DNA, the CDR3 is TGTGCCAGCAGTCCAGCCGGGGATGGGGCCAACGTCCTGACTTTC. Residues: CASSPAGDGANVLTF.

The chain joins TRBV6-5 to TRBJ1-5, with D unresolved. The CDR3 runs to 14 residues. The ends were cut back, 6 bases at V and 0 bases at J, with 9 bases in the middle. Germline CDR1 is MNHEY and CDR2 is SVGAGI. CDR3 nucleotide sequence: TGTGCCAGCAGGTACGACTTTAGCAATCAGCCCCAGCATTTT. It codes for CASRYDFSNQPQHF.

The gene calls are TRBV14 and TRBJ2-6; D might be TRBD1 (6 bases). CDR1 and CDR2 (germline): SGHDN, FVKESK. V gave up 6 bases and J gave up 0 bases, with 18 bases separating them. This CDR3 comprises 18 residues. The DNA for the CDR3 is TGTGCCAGCAGACAGGGTGCCTACCTGAGCTCTGGGGCCAACGTCCTGACTTTC. Its protein is CASRQGAYLSSGANVLTF.

The J gene is TRBJ2-1, the V gene TRBV7-9, with 7 bases that match TRBD1. The length of the CDR3 is 16 residues. Germline V gives CDR1 SEHNR, CDR2 FQNEAQ (reference sequence). V was clipped by 5 bases and J by 0 bases; unmatched bases: 7. The CDR3 is CASSLMGQPSYNEQFF. The CDR3 region has the DNA TGTGCCAGCAGCCTCATGGGACAGCCCTCCTACAATGAGCAGTTCTTC.

The chain joins TRBV14 to TRBJ1-2; 8 nucleotides align to TRBD1. V shed 1 base, J shed 9 bases, and the junction held 1 base outside the gene matches. In germline, CDR1 is SGHDN, CDR2 FVKESK. This CDR3 has 12 amino acids. The CDR3: CASSQGQGSYTF. In nucleotides, the CDR3 is TGTGCCAGCAGCCAAGGACAGGGGAGCTACACCTTC.